The 3 T cell receptor beta chains below were found in one sample sequenced in a study of T cell responses to AZD1222 COVID-19 vaccine. Using immunoSEQ multiplex PCR, the repertoire was profiled, and TCRdb retains in-frame clones only, with some absent. The sample shows around 160,000 clones, 91% of them seen only once. The sequencing here drew on peripheral blood, taken on day 0 of AZD1222 vaccination. Source of these receptors: an adult in good health.

V is TRBV9 and J is TRBJ2-3; D is unclear. The germline V gene has CDR1 SGDLS and CDR2 YYNGEE. CDR3 length: 13 amino acids. Trimming left V 0 bases short and J 1 base short, with 3 bases between. DNA for the CDR3: TGTGCCAGCAGCGTAGGGGGCACAGATACGCAGTATTTT. The encoded protein is CASSVGGTDTQYF.

The gene calls are TRBV29-1 and TRBJ2-2; D not certain. CDR1 is SQVTM, CDR2 ANQGSEA, per germline. The CDR3 spans 12 residues. V dropped 4 bases and J dropped 4 bases, with 7 bases sitting between them. DNA for the CDR3: TGCAGCGTTGGCTGGGGCACCGGGGAGCTGTTTTTT. Translated, it gives CSVGWGTGELFF.

The rearrangement uses TRBV25-1 and TRBJ1-1, with D perhaps matching TRBD1 (5 bases). The CDR3 consists of 13 residues. CDR1 MGHDK and CDR2 SYGVNS come from the germline V gene. V gave up 2 bases and J gave up 5 bases, with 9 bases separating them. CDR3 loop: CASSEQGMTEAFF. The DNA for the CDR3 is TGTGCCAGCAGTGAACAGGGTATGACTGAAGCTTTCTTT.